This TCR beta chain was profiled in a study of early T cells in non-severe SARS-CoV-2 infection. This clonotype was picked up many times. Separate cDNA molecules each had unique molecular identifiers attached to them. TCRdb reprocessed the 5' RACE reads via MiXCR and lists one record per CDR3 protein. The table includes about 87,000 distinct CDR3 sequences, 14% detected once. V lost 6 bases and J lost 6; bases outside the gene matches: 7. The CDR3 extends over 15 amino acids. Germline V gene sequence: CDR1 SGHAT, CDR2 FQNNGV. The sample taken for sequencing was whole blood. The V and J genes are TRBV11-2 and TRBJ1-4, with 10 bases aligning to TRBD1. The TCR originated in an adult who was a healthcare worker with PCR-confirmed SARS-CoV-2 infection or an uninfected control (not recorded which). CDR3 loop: CASSSEGQGHEKLFF. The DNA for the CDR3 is TGTGCCAGCAGTTCTGAGGGACAGGGGCATGAAAAACTGTTTTTT.